This TCR beta chain was sequenced in a study of T cells after yellow fever vaccination. Overall study: Fractions with few cells were prepared using SMART-Seq v4 Ultra Low Input. Study-level findings and limits: Post-booster repertoires contained most primary-vaccination clones again (about 95% CD4, around 88% CD8).

The V and J ends lost 3 bases and 6 bases respectively, with 10 bases between them. Germline CDR1 reads ENHRY; CDR2 reads SYGVKD. The CDR3 has 13 amino acids. As to this clonotype: Its specificity is unknown.

Making TCR cDNA involved 5'RACE template switching, which added UMIs and a universal primer site. TCRdb re-called the 5' RACE reads with MiXCR, one entry per CDR3 protein. Of 500,000 to 650,000 distinct CDR3 sequences in the sample, about 13% were seen once. The source of this sequence is a man aged 30 to 39 who received the YFV17D yellow fever vaccine. The input for sequencing was PBMCs, taken on the day of the yellow fever booster vaccination. The chain has TRBV10-3 and TRBJ2-3; unclear D gene. The CDR3 coding sequence is TGTGCCATCAGTGACAGCAACACTGATACGCAGTATTTT. It translates to CAISDSNTDTQYF.